These 26 T cell receptor beta chains were all obtained from the same sample, sequenced in a study of early T cells in non-severe SARS-CoV-2 infection. One entry per CDR3 protein results from TCRdb running MiXCR on the 5' RACE reads. The table has some 80,000 distinct CDR3 sequences, roughly an eighth seen once. The sample taken for sequencing was whole blood. All receptors come from an adult who was a healthcare worker with PCR-confirmed SARS-CoV-2 infection or an uninfected control (not recorded which).

This clonotype appeared many times. This chain uses TRBV29-1 with TRBJ2-3; D is undetermined. Germline CDR1 SQVTM, CDR2 ANQGSEA. This CDR3 has 15 residues. Trimming shortened V by 1 base and J by 1 base, and 12 bases separated the two germline ends. In DNA form, the CDR3 reads TGCAGCGTTGAAGTTCGGGTCCGTGGCACAGATACGCAGTATTTT. Residues: CSVEVRVRGTDTQYF.

As for this clonotype: The missing conserved phenylalanine or tryptophan at the end of this CDR3 makes a read error likely. It is unclear where the CDR3 begins or ends on the DNA, so no DNA is shown, and the CDR3 is as TCRdb lists it. The rearrangement joins TRBV2 to TRBJ1-1. In germline, CDR1 is SNHLY, CDR2 FYNNEI. The CDR3 sequence runs 8 residues, both termini included. This CDR3 reads CASRAGPE.

Ten or more counts support this clonotype. The CDR3: CASSQELAGGTEKLFF. The CDR3, as DNA: TGCGCCAGCAGCCAAGAATTGGCAGGGGGTACTGAAAAACTGTTTTTT. The V and J genes are TRBV4-3 and TRBJ1-4; 7 bases fit TRBD1. Looked up from germline, CDR1 is LGHNA and CDR2 is YSLEER. The CDR3 totals 16 residues. Trimming at V came to 0 bases and at J to 7 bases, leaving 8 bases not matched to a gene.

The chain employs TRBV5-1 and TRBJ2-2, with 8 positions matching TRBD1. This CDR3 has 15 amino acids. Trimming removed 5 bases from V and 8 bases from J; junction bases left unmatched: 11. The V gene's germline CDR1 is SGHRS and CDR2 YFSETQ. In nucleotides, the CDR3 is TGCGCCAGCAGTTCTCAGGGGGCACGAGTTGGGGAGCTGTTTTTT. This sequence encodes CASSSQGARVGELFF.

This clonotype came up many times. The chain couples TRBV10-3 to TRBJ1-2, with D unresolved. Germline V CDR1 and CDR2: ENHRY, SYGVKD. Trimming took off 0 bases at V and 5 bases at J, with 7 bases between the two ends. This CDR3 is 13 amino acids long. CDR3 loop: CAISESRDYGYTF. The DNA of the CDR3 is TGTGCCATCAGTGAGTCGAGGGATTATGGCTACACCTTC.

The V gene is TRBV13, the J gene TRBJ1-1, with a tentative D call TRBD1 (6 bases). CDR3 length: 15 amino acids. Trimming stripped 0 bases from V and 1 base from J, with 9 bases between. Per the germline V gene, CDR1 is PRHDT and CDR2 is FYEKMQ (reference sequence). Here the CDR3 reads CASSLGGTRNTEAFF. In nucleotides, the CDR3 is TGTGCCAGCAGCTTAGGTGGGACAAGGAACACTGAAGCTTTCTTT.

This clonotype was seen repeatedly, ten times or more. J is TRBJ2-2 and V is TRBV3-2; TRBD1 reflects the table's D call only, with no check against the DNA. TRBV3-2 has pseudogene status. There are 20 residues in the CDR3. CDR3 nucleotide sequence: TGTGCCAGCAGCGAGAAGGCGTTTTCCGGGACCCCCATCGGAACCGGGGAGCTGTTTTTT. Translating it yields CASSEKAFSGTPIGTGELFF.

This clonotype came up a few times. V usage is TRBV6-5 and J usage is TRBJ1-1, with 7 nucleotides matching TRBD1. Germline values: CDR1 MNHEY, CDR2 SVGAGI. The CDR3 is 14 residues long. The trim removed 2 bases at V and 6 bases at J, leaving 6 bases unmatched. CDR3 DNA sequence: TGTGCCAGCAGTTACGCCACAGGGGTATCTGAAGCTTTCTTT. Amino acids: CASSYATGVSEAFF.

This clonotype was observed a few times. The chain couples TRBV20-1 to TRBJ2-7; TRBD2 matches 7 bases. Trimming at V came to 3 bases and at J to 6 bases, leaving 5 bases not matched to a gene. The germline V gene encodes CDR1 DFQATT and CDR2 SNEGSKA (reference sequence). CDR3 length: 12 residues. As DNA, the CDR3 is TGCAGTGCTAGGGAAACTAGCGTCGAGCAGTACTTC. Amino acid sequence: CSARETSVEQYF.

This clonotype was found many times. The rearrangement links TRBV7-9 to TRBJ1-5; possible D gene TRBD1, 5 bases. Between the trimmed V and J ends, which lost 5 bases and 2 bases, there was a span of 10 bases. In germline, CDR1 is SEHNR, CDR2 FQNEAQ (reference sequence). This CDR3 comprises 14 residues. DNA for the CDR3: TGTGCCAGCAGCAACCAGGGAGGCAATCAGCCCCAGCATTTT. This gives the protein CASSNQGGNQPQHF. Drawing the rest from reference TRBV7-9 and TRBJ1-5, the complete variable domain is DTGVSQNPRHKITKRGQNVTFRCDPISEHNRLYWYRQTLGQGPEFLTYFQNEAQLEKSRLLSDRFSAERPKGSFSTLEIQRTEQGDSAMYLCASSNQGGNQPQHFGDGTRLSIL.

This clonotype was recorded a few times. CDR3 coding DNA: TGTGCCAGTAGTATCGGAACTAGCGGGGCCCGCACAGATACGCAGTATTTT. This encodes CASSIGTSGARTDTQYF. The gene calls are TRBV19 and TRBJ2-3, with 10 bases matching TRBD2. The CDR3 covers 17 residues. The V gene's germline CDR1 is LNHDA and CDR2 SQIVND (reference sequence). Trimming cost V 3 bases and J 1 base; bases outside gene matches: 7.

In its sample, this clonotype was seen a few times. This rearrangement joins TRBV12-3 or TRBV12-4 to TRBJ2-5, with a weak D call TRBD1 (7 bases). The ends were cut back, 5 bases at V and 7 bases at J, with 14 bases in the middle. The CDR3 spans 13 residues. The CDR3 sequence is CASSPRQGGTQYF. The CDR3 nucleotides are TGTGCCAGCAGTCCGCGACAGGGAGGGACCCAGTACTTC.

There are a few counts of this clonotype. The V and J genes are TRBV4-1 and TRBJ2-7, with 9 bases aligning to TRBD1. J gave up 3 bases and V 5 bases, and 17 bases lay outside the gene matches. The germline V gene has CDR1 MGHRA and CDR2 YSYEKL. The CDR3 runs to 18 residues. CDR3 coding DNA: TGCGCCAGCAGCTCACCGGGACAGGGACCCAACCTAATCTACGAGCAGTACTTC. Its translation is CASSSPGQGPNLIYEQYF.

The genes are TRBV5-5 and TRBJ1-1; D gene uncertain. CDR3 length: 14 residues. Germline values: CDR1 SGHKS, CDR2 YYEKEE (reference sequence). V was clipped by 3 bases and J by 7 bases, with 16 bases between them. The DNA of the CDR3 is TGTGCCAGCAGCTCATTCAACCCCCCGAATGAAGCTTTCTTT. Its translation: CASSSFNPPNEAFF.

J is TRBJ1-2 and V is TRBV21-1; the DNA was not used to check the table's D call, TRBD1. TRBV21-1 corresponds to a pseudogene. The CDR3 totals 15 residues. CDR3 sequence: CASLPAPGVGYGHTF. The CDR3 nucleotides are TGTGCCAGCTTACCAGCCCCGGGAGTCGGCTATGGCCACACCTTC.

This chain connects TRBV7-9 to TRBJ1-5; D gene unclear. Germline CDR1 and CDR2: SEHNR and FQNEAQ (reference sequence). Trimming cost V 4 bases and J 0 bases, with 13 bases left between them. The CDR3 length is 16 residues. The CDR3 sequence is CASSSGVIDSNQPQHF. The CDR3 bases are TGTGCCAGCAGCTCTGGGGTTATCGATAGCAATCAGCCCCAGCATTTT. Drawing the rest from reference TRBV7-9 and TRBJ1-5, the complete variable domain is DTGVSQNPRHKITKRGQNVTFRCDPISEHNRLYWYRQTLGQGPEFLTYFQNEAQLEKSRLLSDRFSAERPKGSFSTLEIQRTEQGDSAMYLCASSSGVIDSNQPQHFGDGTRLSIL.

The V call is TRBV19, the J call TRBJ1-5; D perhaps matches TRBD1 (5 bases). The CDR3 spans 15 residues. V gave up 7 bases and J gave up 2 bases, with 15 bases separating them. Germline-derived CDR1 and CDR2 are LNHDA and SQIVND (reference sequence). The CDR3 here is CASTKGGVGNQPQHF. Here the CDR3 DNA reads TGTGCCAGTACCAAGGGAGGGGTGGGCAATCAGCCCCAGCATTTT.

In this sample, this clonotype turned up a few times. The V gene is TRBV5-4, the J gene TRBJ1-1; D is perhaps TRBD1 (5 bases). Germline CDR1 is SGHNT and CDR2 is YYREEE (reference sequence). Between the trimmed V and J ends, which lost 4 bases and 9 bases, there was a span of 16 bases. CDR3 size: 13 residues. The CDR3 nucleotides are TGTGCCAGCAGCCTGGGAGGGACGGCAAAAGCTTTCTTT. Protein product: CASSLGGTAKAFF.

This clonotype was detected ten times or more. V gene TRBV7-8 combines with J gene TRBJ1-1; D gene unclear. Trimming pared 1 base from V and 0 bases from J, leaving 12 bases between. Germline V CDR1 and CDR2: SGHVS, FQNEAQ. The CDR3 has 16 residues. CDR3: CASSLGRDYMNTEAFF. Here the CDR3 DNA reads TGTGCCAGCAGCTTAGGAAGAGACTACATGAACACTGAAGCTTTCTTT.

The rearrangement joins TRBV7-9 to TRBJ2-5; D not certain. This CDR3 is 11 amino acids long. CDR1 and CDR2 (germline): SEHNR, FQNEAQ (reference sequence). Trimming removed 5 bases at V and 5 bases at J, with 6 bases between. The CDR3 DNA reads as TGTGCCAGCAGCCCAGCGGAGACCCAGTACTTC. Its translation: CASSPAETQYF.

The chain couples TRBV7-2 to TRBJ1-5, with D unresolved. Germline CDR1 SGHTA, CDR2 FQGNSA. The V end was cut by 1 base, the J end by 1 base, with 5 bases between. The CDR3 totals 14 residues. CDR3: CASSLDVSNQPQHF. The CDR3 DNA reads TGTGCCAGCAGCTTAGACGTGAGCAATCAGCCCCAGCATTTT. The variable domain in full, completed from reference TRBV7-2 and TRBJ1-5, reads GAGVSQSPSNKVTEKGKDVELRCDPISGHTALYWYRQSLGQGLEFLIYFQGNSAPDKSGLPSDRFSAERTGGSVSTLTIQRTQQEDSAVYLCASSLDVSNQPQHFGDGTRLSIL.

The chain has TRBV3-1 and TRBJ2-3; 7 nucleotides agree with TRBD1. CDR1 LGHDT and CDR2 YNNKEL come from the germline V gene (reference sequence). This CDR3 contains 14 residues. With V trimmed by 5 bases and J by 1 base, 3 bases remained unmatched. The CDR3 DNA follows: TGTGCCAGCAGCACAGGGGTACGCACAGATACGCAGTATTTT. It translates to CASSTGVRTDTQYF.

This clonotype has a count of ten or more. The chain joins TRBV20-1 to TRBJ1-2; 12 bases fit TRBD1. Germline V gene data show CDR1 as DFQATT and CDR2 as SNEGSKA (reference sequence). There are 16 residues in the CDR3. V lost 6 bases, J lost 2 bases, and 10 bases stayed unmatched. Here the CDR3 reads CSAHTGTGGENYGYTF. The CDR3 bases are TGCAGTGCGCACACCGGGACAGGGGGCGAAAACTATGGCTACACCTTC.

This clonotype was observed at least ten times. The chain has TRBV11-2 and TRBJ2-7; maybe TRBD2 (6 bases). The CDR3 is 15 amino acids. Trimming stripped 3 bases from V and 2 bases from J, with 14 bases between. The germline V gene has CDR1 SGHAT and CDR2 FQNNGV. CDR3 DNA sequence: TGTGCCAGCAGCTTCTTTTCTGCGGGGACCTACGAGCAGTACTTC. Protein: CASSFFSAGTYEQYF.

This clonotype was detected a few times. The rearrangement joins TRBV12-3 or TRBV12-4 to TRBJ1-1; possibly TRBD1 for D (6 bases). The germline V and J ends were trimmed by 5 bases and 8 bases, with 12 bases remaining between them. This CDR3 region has 12 residues. Here the CDR3 reads CASSNTGREAFF. The CDR3 coding sequence is TGTGCCAGCAGTAATACAGGGAGAGAAGCTTTCTTT.

This clonotype was counted many times. The V call is TRBV19, the J call TRBJ2-5, with TRBD1 identical over 7 bases. The CDR3 has 13 amino acids. V was pared by 9 bases and J by 2 bases, with 6 bases of the junction left unmatched. The germline CDR1 and CDR2 sequences are LNHDA and SQIVND (reference sequence). DNA of the CDR3: TGTGCCAGCCGAGGGACAGTACAAGAGACCCAGTACTTC. Its translation: CASRGTVQETQYF.